This TCR beta chain was identified during a study of OX40 agonist ivuxolimab in advanced cancers. Study at large: Intravenous ivuxolimab was administered to patients every 2 weeks at 0.01 to 10 mg/kg.

Blood sampling took place at baseline, cycle 4 day 1, and cycle 7 day 1. Concerning this clone: Its antigen is not identified.

Produced via immunoSEQ multiplex PCR; TCRdb's table is partial and in-frame only. Of fewer than 45,000 clones listed, roughly 91% are singletons. Germline-derived CDR1 and CDR2 are SNHLY and FYNNEI. The CDR3 contains 13 residues. V lost 4 bases, J lost 0 bases, and 4 bases lay in between. Study-level results: Certain nonresponding patients likewise had low normalized T-cell clonal expansion.

The receptor was isolated from an adult with an advanced solid tumor such as melanoma, head and neck, liver or kidney cancer. The material was CD4+ or CD8+ T cells sorted from blood, obtained in a trial of the OX40 agonist ivuxolimab. This chain links TRBV2 with TRBJ1-5; the D is unclear. The CDR3 DNA is TGTGCCAGCAGTGCCAGTAGCAATCAGCCCCAGCATTTT. Protein product: CASSASSNQPQHF.